These T cell receptor beta chains were read from a single sample in a study of sequential checkpoint blockade in melanoma. Repertoires were generated with immunoSEQ multiplex PCR, while TCRdb's copy carries only in-frame clones and drops some. The sample includes 4,500 or so clones, 55% of them seen just once. Sequences were derived from CD8+ T cells sorted from blood (inferred from file names), sampled from a patient given nivolumab and ipilimumab in sequence. The receptor set was obtained from a human donor with melanoma. Each CDR3 is given with its conserved first and last residue. The order of the fields is J gene, V gene, clone size, D gene, CDR3 DNA, CDR3 protein. The D gene is left open where the match is weak. Not all rows give a size; the values are once, few, many and, for expanded clones, a class.

>TRBJ2-7|TRBV5-4|few|.
TGTGCCAGCAGCCTGGGTGGGGCCGGGGGCTACGAGCAGTACTTC
CASSLGGAGGYEQYF
>TRBJ2-1|TRBV5-1|.|TRBD2
TGCGCCAGCAGCCCAGGACTAGTTTTGGGTGAGCAGTTCTTC
CASSPGLVLGEQFF
>TRBJ2-7|TRBV9|.|.
TGTGCCAGCTGCGTAGACGACAAGGCATACGAGCAGTACTTC
CASCVDDKAYEQYF
>TRBJ2-3|TRBV11-3|.|TRBD2
TGTGCCAGCAGCCCAGCGGGATCTAGCACAGATACGCAGTATTTT
CASSPAGSSTDTQYF
>TRBJ2-3|TRBV19|.|TRBD2
TGTGCCAGTAGTATCGGACTAGCGGGTTACACAGATACGCAGTATTTT
CASSIGLAGYTDTQYF
>TRBJ2-3|TRBV30|.|TRBD2
TGTGCCTGGAGTGGACTAGCGGGAGATACAGATACGCAGTATTTT
CAWSGLAGDTDTQYF
>TRBJ2-7|TRBV27|.|TRBD2
TGTGCCAGCAGTTTTTCCCCAGCGGGAGGATTCTACGAGCAGTACTTC
CASSFSPAGGFYEQYF
>TRBJ1-5|TRBV27|.|.
TGTGCCAGCAGTCACAGGGATAGCAATCAGCCCCAGCATTTT
CASSHRDSNQPQHF
>TRBJ2-7|TRBV6-1|.|TRBD1
TGTGCCAGCCGGGGACCGGGACAGGGGGTCTACGAGCAGTACTTC
CASRGPGQGVYEQYF
>TRBJ2-1|TRBV30|.|TRBD2
TGTGCCTATGAAATGGCACTAGCGGTCTACAATGAGCAGTTCTTC
CAYEMALAVYNEQFF
>TRBJ2-1|TRBV9|.|TRBD2
TGTGCCAGCAGCCTTAGCGGGATCTCCTACAATGAGCAGTTCTTC
CASSLSGISYNEQFF
>TRBJ2-3|TRBV7-9|.|TRBD2
TGTGCCAGCAGCTTTCCGACTAGCGGCACAGATACGCAGTATTTT
CASSFPTSGTDTQYF
>TRBJ2-7|TRBV7-9|.|.
TGTGCCAGCAGCTTAGGCGGGGTAGTCTACGAGCAGTACTTC
CASSLGGVVYEQYF
>TRBJ1-5|TRBV4-2|.|TRBD1
TGTGCCAGCAGCCAGATGACAGGGGAGGGGAGCAATCAGCCCCAGCATTTT
CASSQMTGEGSNQPQHF
>TRBJ2-1|TRBV4-1|.|TRBD2
TGCGCCAGCAGCCACGGGACTACCGACAATGAGCAGTTCTTC
CASSHGTTDNEQFF
>TRBJ2-7|TRBV6-6|.|.
TGTGCCAGCAGTTACGCTATCCATCTCGAGCAGTACTTC
CASSYAIHLEQYF
>TRBJ2-7|TRBV27|.|TRBD1
TGTGCCAGCAGCGGGACAGGGATCTCCTACGAGCAGTACTTC
CASSGTGISYEQYF
>TRBJ2-7|TRBV28|.|TRBD2
TGTGCCAGCAGGCTGACTAGCGGGAGATCTTACGAGCAGTACTTC
CASRLTSGRSYEQYF
>TRBJ2-3|TRBV27|.|TRBD2
TGTGCCAGCAGTTTAGCGGGAGGTGCCACAGATACGCAGTATTTT
CASSLAGGATDTQYF
>TRBJ2-1|TRBV4-3|.|TRBD2
TGCGCCAGCAGCCAAGACGGACTAGCGGGAGACAATGAGCAGTTCTTC
CASSQDGLAGDNEQFF
>TRBJ2-7|TRBV28|.|.
TGTGCCAGCGGGCGCTACGAGCAGTACTTC
CASGRYEQYF
>TRBJ2-7|TRBV6-6|few|TRBD2
TGTGCCAGCAGTTACTCCGGGACTAGCGCGACCTACGAGCAGTACTTC
CASSYSGTSATYEQYF
>TRBJ2-5|TRBV28|.|TRBD2
TGTGCCAGCAGTCCCATTAGCGGGGTCCCAGAGACCCAGTACTTC
CASSPISGVPETQYF
>TRBJ1-2|TRBV4-1|.|TRBD1
TGCGCCAGCAGCCATGGAGATACCAGGGGGAACTATGGCTACACCTTC
CASSHGDTRGNYGYTF
>TRBJ2-3|TRBV27|few|TRBD2
TGTGCCAGCAGCCGGTCGCCGGGACTAGCGGGAGATTTTTCTGATACGCAGTATTTT
CASSRSPGLAGDFSDTQYF
>TRBJ2-5|TRBV10-2|.|TRBD2
TGCGCCAGCAGTGAGGGAGGACTAGCGGGCCCCCAGACCCAGTACTTC
CASSEGGLAGPQTQYF
>TRBJ2-1|TRBV7-8|.|TRBD1
TGTGCCAGCAGCCCGGAGACAGGGAATGAGCAGTTCTTC
CASSPETGNEQFF
>TRBJ1-1|TRBV6-6|few|.
TGTGCCAGCAGGAGATACACTGAAGCTTTCTTT
CASRRYTEAFF
>TRBJ2-5|TRBV5-1|once|TRBD1
TGCGCCAGCAGCGGGGGACAGGGGGTTAATGTGGAAGAGACCCAGTACTTC
CASSGGQGVNVEETQYF
>TRBJ2-7|TRBV5-6|.|TRBD1
TGTGCCAGCAGCTCCCCGGGACAGACCTACGAGCAGTACTTC
CASSSPGQTYEQYF
>TRBJ2-7|TRBV27|.|.
TGTGCCAGCACTGCGGGGCCCTCCTACGAGCAGTACTTC
CASTAGPSYEQYF
>TRBJ2-7|TRBV11-2|.|.
TGTGCCAGCAGCTTAGCTGGCGGAACTTACGAGCAGTACTTC
CASSLAGGTYEQYF
>TRBJ1-1|TRBV7-9|.|TRBD1
TGTGCCAGCAGCCGGGACAGGGTTGAAGCTTTCTTT
CASSRDRVEAFF
>TRBJ2-1|TRBV19|.|.
TGTGCCAGTAGTGAGACACTCGCCGGCAATGAGCAGTTCTTC
CASSETLAGNEQFF
>TRBJ2-7|TRBV27|.|TRBD2
TGTGCCAGCAGTACGCGGGAGGTGCCCAGGGAAGAGCAGTACTTC
CASSTREVPREEQYF
>TRBJ2-1|TRBV9|few|TRBD2
TGTGCCAGCAGCGTCACAGCGGGAGCCTACAATGAGCAGTTCTTC
CASSVTAGAYNEQFF
>TRBJ2-5|TRBV4-2|few|.
TGTGCCAGCAGCCCTGGACTAGGGGGGACCCAGTACTTC
CASSPGLGGTQYF
>TRBJ2-7|TRBV7-8|.|.
TGTGCCAGCAGCTTATACCCCCCGGGCGGGACCTACGAGCAGTACTTC
CASSLYPPGGTYEQYF
>TRBJ1-5|TRBV2|.|TRBD1
TGTGCCAGCCAGACAGGGATGAGCACTCAGCCCCAGCATTTT
CASQTGMSTQPQHF
>TRBJ1-4|TRBV5-8|.|.
TGTGCCAGCAGCTTGGCCTTTGGAGGAACTAATGAAAAACTGTTTTTT
CASSLAFGGTNEKLFF
>TRBJ2-7|TRBV27|few|TRBD1
TGTGCCAGCAACCCGGGACAGGGGAACTACGAGCAGTACTTC
CASNPGQGNYEQYF
>TRBJ2-1|TRBV27|few|TRBD1
TGTGCCAGCAGTCCACGGACAGGGCTTGAATACAATGAGCAGTTCTTC
CASSPRTGLEYNEQFF
>TRBJ2-2|TRBV9|.|TRBD2
TGTGCCAGCAGCCCACCCGGGACTAGGGCCCCTCACGGGGAGCTGTTTTTT
CASSPPGTRAPHGELFF
>TRBJ2-3|TRBV27|.|.
TGTGCCAGCAGCAGAGCGGGCCGCACAGATACGCAGTATTTT
CASSRAGRTDTQYF
>TRBJ1-4|TRBV7-9|.|TRBD1
TGTGCCAGCAGCCCCGGGACAGTAGGCGAAAAACTGTTTTTT
CASSPGTVGEKLFF